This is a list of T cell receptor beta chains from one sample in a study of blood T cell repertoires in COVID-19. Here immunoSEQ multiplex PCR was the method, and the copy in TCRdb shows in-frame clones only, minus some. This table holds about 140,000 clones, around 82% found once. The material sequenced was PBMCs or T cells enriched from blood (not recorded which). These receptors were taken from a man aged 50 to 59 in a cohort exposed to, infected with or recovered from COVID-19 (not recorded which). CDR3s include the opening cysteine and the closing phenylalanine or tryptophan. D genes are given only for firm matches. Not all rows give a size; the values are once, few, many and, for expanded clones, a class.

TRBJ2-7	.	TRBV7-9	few	CASSLGYSEQYF	TGTGCCAGCAGCTTAGGTTATAGCGAGCAGTACTTC
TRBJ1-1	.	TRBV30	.	CAWGYRRNTEAFF	TGTGCCTGGGGTTACAGGCGGAACACTGAAGCTTTCTTT
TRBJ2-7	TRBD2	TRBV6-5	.	CASSLAGAYEQYF	TGTGCCAGCAGTCTAGCGGGAGCCTACGAGCAGTACTTC
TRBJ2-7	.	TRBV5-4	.	CASSSSSGYYEQYF	TGTGCCAGCAGCTCCTCCTCAGGGTACTACGAGCAGTACTTC
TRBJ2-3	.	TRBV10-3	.	CAITATSTDTQYF	TGTGCCATCACTGCCACTAGCACAGATACGCAGTATTTT
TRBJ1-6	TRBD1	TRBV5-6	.	CASSSTGTGGPRPLHF	TGTGCCAGCAGCTCGACCGGGACAGGGGGTCCTCGACCCCTCCACTTT
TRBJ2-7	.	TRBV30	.	CAWSTSFYEQYF	TGTGCCTGGAGTACTTCATTCTACGAGCAGTACTTC
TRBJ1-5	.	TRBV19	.	CASSIGLSNQPQHF	TGTGCCAGTAGTATTGGGCTTAGCAATCAGCCCCAGCATTTT
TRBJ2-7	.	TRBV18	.	CASSLNGLYYEQYF	TGTGCCAGCTCACTAAATGGACTTTACTACGAGCAGTACTTC
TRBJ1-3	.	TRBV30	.	CAWSLAGSGNTIYF	TGTGCCTGGAGTTTGGCAGGCTCTGGAAACACCATATATTTT
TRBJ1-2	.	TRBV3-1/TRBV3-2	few	CASSQALPQGKEGYGYTF	TGTGCCAGCAGCCAAGCATTACCACAGGGAAAAGAGGGCTATGGCTACACCTTC
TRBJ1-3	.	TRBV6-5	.	CASSYLPQGSGNTIYF	TGTGCCAGCAGTTACCTACCCCAGGGCTCGGGAAACACCATATATTTT
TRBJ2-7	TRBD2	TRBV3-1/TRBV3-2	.	CASSQGTSGGKQYF	TGTGCCAGCAGCCAAGGGACTAGCGGGGGGAAGCAGTACTTC
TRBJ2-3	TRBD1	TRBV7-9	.	CASSPRDRVPDTQYF	TGTGCCAGCAGCCCCCGGGACAGGGTGCCAGATACGCAGTATTTT
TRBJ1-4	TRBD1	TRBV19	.	CASSIGGTGEEKLFF	TGTGCCAGTAGTATTGGAGGCACAGGGGAAGAAAAACTGTTTTTT
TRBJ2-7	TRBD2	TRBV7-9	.	CASSPLAGVPYEQYF	TGTGCCAGCAGCCCACTAGCGGGAGTTCCCTACGAGCAGTACTTC
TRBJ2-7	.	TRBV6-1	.	CASSELYEQYF	TGTGCCAGCAGTGAACTCTACGAGCAGTACTTC
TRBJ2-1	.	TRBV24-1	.	CATGGGPYNEQFF	TGTGCCACAGGCGGCGGTCCCTACAATGAGCAGTTCTTC
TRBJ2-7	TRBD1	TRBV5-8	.	CASRVTGGSYEQYF	TGTGCCAGCAGGGTGACAGGGGGCTCCTACGAGCAGTACTTC
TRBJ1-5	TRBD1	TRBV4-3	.	CASSQDQDRDPYSNQPQHF	TGCGCCAGCAGCCAAGATCAGGACAGGGACCCTTATAGCAATCAGCCCCAGCATTTT
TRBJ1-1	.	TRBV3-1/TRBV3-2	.	CASSQAGVEAFF	TGTGCCAGCAGCCAAGCTGGAGTTGAAGCTTTCTTT
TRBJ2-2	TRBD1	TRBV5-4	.	CASSEGQGANTGELFF	TGTGCCAGCAGCGAAGGACAGGGGGCGAACACCGGGGAGCTGTTTTTT
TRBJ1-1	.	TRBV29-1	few	CSAETGWATEAFF	TGCAGCGCAGAAACAGGGTGGGCCACTGAAGCTTTCTTT
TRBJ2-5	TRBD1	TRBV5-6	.	CASRARGQETQYF	TGTGCCAGCAGGGCCAGGGGGCAGGAGACCCAGTACTTC
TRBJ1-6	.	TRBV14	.	CASSPFRAARGSPLHF	TGTGCCAGCAGCCCTTTTAGGGCAGCAAGGGGTTCACCCCTCCACTTT
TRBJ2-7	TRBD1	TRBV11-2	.	CASSLEGTGVYEQYF	TGTGCCAGCAGCTTAGAAGGGACAGGGGTCTACGAGCAGTACTTC
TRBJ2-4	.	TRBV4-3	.	CASSLGTFSENIQYF	TGCGCCAGCAGCCTAGGGACATTTTCCGAAAACATTCAGTACTTC
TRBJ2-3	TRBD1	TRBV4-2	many	CASSGTGGDLDTQYF	TGTGCCAGCAGCGGGACAGGGGGCGATTTAGATACGCAGTATTTT